The 7 T cell receptor beta chains below were found in one sample sequenced in a study of T cell responses to AZD1222 COVID-19 vaccine. Measured with immunoSEQ multiplex PCR; TCRdb has only the in-frame clones, and not every one. The sample lists 85,000 to 110,000 clones; around 91% were seen once. Here the sequenced sample was peripheral blood, taken on day 0 of AZD1222 vaccination. Source of these receptors: an adult in good health.

In the case of this clone: Other DNA sequences in the sample encode the same CDR3. This chain links TRBV12-3 or TRBV12-4 with TRBJ2-5; D ambiguous. The V end was cut by 3 bases, the J end by 5 bases, with 4 bases between. This CDR3 contains 11 residues. The CDR3 nucleotides are TGTGCCAGCAGTTTGGGCGAGACCCAGTACTTC. Translating gives CASSLGETQYF.

The rearrangement uses TRBV3-1 (or the pseudogene TRBV3-2) and TRBJ1-3; the D is unclear. CDR1 and CDR2 (germline): LGHDT, YNNKEL (reference sequence). The CDR3 is 13 residues long. V was cut by 6 bases and J by 0 bases, with 6 bases left in between. CDR3 sequence (DNA): TGTGCCAGCAGTTTCGTCTCTGGAAACACCATATATTTT. This encodes CASSFVSGNTIYF.

This sequence joins TRBV29-1 and TRBJ1-1; D unresolved. Germline CDR1 reads SQVTM; CDR2 reads ANQGSEA. The CDR3 has 13 residues. V was pared by 4 bases and J by 0 bases, with 9 bases between. The DNA of the CDR3 is TGCAGCGTTGTGAACAACCTGAACACTGAAGCTTTCTTT. This encodes CSVVNNLNTEAFF.

V and J are TRBV27 and TRBJ1-2; 7 bases fit TRBD1. The CDR3 length is 14 residues. Looked up from germline, CDR1 is MNHEY and CDR2 is SMNVEV (reference sequence). The trim removed 6 bases at V and 7 bases at J, leaving 11 bases unmatched. The CDR3 protein is CASSQRDSSGGYTF. The CDR3 coding sequence is TGTGCCAGCAGCCAAAGGGACAGTTCAGGTGGCTACACCTTC.

The chain couples TRBV4-1 to TRBJ1-1, with D perhaps matching TRBD1 (5 bases). The CDR3 is 14 residues long. The V gene lost 7 bases and the J gene lost 2 bases, with 14 bases spanning the gap. Germline CDR1 is MGHRA and CDR2 is YSYEKL. In nucleotides, the CDR3 is TGCGCCAGCACCTCGGGACGGGGAAACACTGAAGCTTTCTTT. Translating it yields CASTSGRGNTEAFF.

This clone has just a few counts. The chain employs TRBV5-1 and TRBJ2-3; D perhaps matches TRBD2 (6 bases). Germline V gene sequence: CDR1 SGHRS, CDR2 YFSETQ. The CDR3 has 16 residues. V shed 2 bases and J shed 2 bases, with 15 bases lying between them. Here the CDR3 reads CASSFSAAGYTDTQYF. CDR3 in DNA: TGCGCCAGCAGCTTCTCAGCGGCGGGGTACACAGATACGCAGTATTTT.

J is TRBJ1-3 and V is TRBV4-3; D is unclear. The CDR3 length is 13 residues. V gave up 2 bases and J gave up 4 bases, with 6 bases separating them. The germline CDR1 and CDR2 sequences are LGHNA and YSLEER. CDR3 protein: CASSQSRGNTIYF. As DNA, the CDR3 is TGCGCCAGCAGCCAATCTCGAGGAAACACCATATATTTT.